Below, 9 T cell receptor beta chains from the same sample are listed, as sequenced in a study of T cells in Graves' hyperthyroidism and ophthalmopathy. TCR beta CDR3 sequences were amplified from RNA transcripts. The HTBI set primed first-round TCR CDR3 RT-PCR. One entry per CDR3 protein, called by TCRdb with MiXCR from the multiplex PCR reads. The sample includes approximately 710,000 distinct CDR3 sequences, roughly a sixth of them seen just once. The sequencing input was blood. The receptors derive from a man over 45 with Graves' hyperthyroidism.

The V gene is TRBV29-1, the J gene TRBJ1-1; D is perhaps TRBD1 (6 bases). The CDR3 extends over 12 amino acids. V shed 0 bases and J shed 4 bases, with 6 bases lying between them. CDR1 and CDR2 (germline): SQVTM, ANQGSEA. CDR3 amino acids: CSVEETGTEAFF. CDR3 nucleotide sequence: TGCAGCGTTGAAGAGACAGGCACTGAAGCTTTCTTT.

This chain joins TRBV6-2 or TRBV6-3 and TRBJ1-1; D not resolved. CDR1 and CDR2 from the germline V gene are MNHEY and SVGEGT. The CDR3 runs 11 residues. The V and J ends lost 7 bases and 10 bases respectively, with 13 bases between them. The CDR3 nucleotides read TGTGCCAGCATCACGGGTGGGGTAGCTTTCTTT. Protein sequence: CASITGGVAFF.

This clonotype was seen more than once but under ten times. This chain joins TRBV28 and TRBJ1-4; D unresolved. Trimming pared 3 bases from V and 4 bases from J, leaving 30 bases between. Germline CDR1 and CDR2: MDHEN and SYDVKM. The length of the CDR3 is 21 residues. The CDR3: CASSFSHHLTPEKGGNEKLFF. The CDR3 DNA reads TGTGCCAGCAGTTTCTCACATCACCTTACCCCCGAAAAGGGAGGTAATGAAAAACTGTTTTTT.

The chain has TRBV24-1 and TRBJ2-2; 9 nucleotides align to TRBD1. Germline assignment: CDR1 KGHDR and CDR2 SFDVKD. V was clipped by 4 bases and J by 6 bases; unmatched bases: 11. The CDR3 consists of 17 residues. CDR3 DNA sequence: TGTGCCACCAGTGACCGAGGACAGGGGTGGGTCGCCGGGGAGCTGTTTTTT. Translated, it gives CATSDRGQGWVAGELFF.

This clonotype was counted between two and nine times. The V call is TRBV7-9, the J call TRBJ2-7, with D perhaps TRBD2 (5 bases). The germline V gene has CDR1 SEHNR and CDR2 FQNEAQ (reference sequence). The CDR3 loop spans 12 amino acids. V was clipped by 5 bases and J by 7 bases, with 12 bases between them. CDR3 protein: CASSPPRREQYF. CDR3 bases: TGTGCCAGCAGCCCCCCCCGGAGGGAGCAGTACTTC. Looking up the rest from reference TRBV7-9 and TRBJ2-7 gives the full variable domain: DTGVSQNPRHKITKRGQNVTFRCDPISEHNRLYWYRQTLGQGPEFLTYFQNEAQLEKSRLLSDRFSAERPKGSFSTLEIQRTEQGDSAMYLCASSPPRREQYFGPGTRLTVT.

The chain employs TRBV19 and TRBJ2-7; D is unresolved. Trimming stripped 1 base from V and 6 bases from J, with 10 bases between. The CDR3 consists of 13 residues. Germline V gene lookup returns CDR1 LNHDA and CDR2 SQIVND (reference sequence). The CDR3 DNA reads as TGTGCCAGTAGTATAGTGGCCCCCGGCGAGCAGTACTTC. This gives the protein CASSIVAPGEQYF.

The sample holds a few counts of this clonotype. The chain links TRBV12-3 or TRBV12-4 to TRBJ2-7; perhaps D is TRBD1 or TRBD2 (5 bases each). This CDR3 is 14 amino acids long. Trimming cost V 3 bases and J 7 bases, with 16 bases left between them. The CDR3 DNA is TGTGCCAGCAGTTTCAGACAGCCCGGGGAAGAGCAGTACTTC. Translating gives CASSFRQPGEEQYF.

The chain joins TRBV18 to TRBJ1-4; D perhaps matches TRBD1 (5 bases). Trimming took off 4 bases at V and 6 bases at J, with 9 bases between the two ends. The CDR3 extends over 13 amino acids. Germline-derived CDR1 and CDR2 are KGHSH and LQKENI. The DNA for the CDR3 is TGTGCCAGCTCACAAGGGACTTATGAAAAACTGTTTTTT. As protein: CASSQGTYEKLFF.

The chain uses TRBV29-1 and TRBJ1-4; no definite D call. Germline V CDR1 and CDR2: SQVTM, ANQGSEA. The V gene lost 7 bases and the J gene lost 2 bases, with 17 bases spanning the gap. The CDR3 is 15 amino acids. CDR3 nucleotides: TGCAGCGGAGTGATTGGTTTGGGGACTAATGAAAAACTGTTTTTT. Protein: CSGVIGLGTNEKLFF.